This is a list of T cell receptor beta chains from one sample in a study of T-cell memory formation after mild COVID-19. MiXCR, run by TCRdb on the 5' RACE reads, gives a single entry per CDR3 protein. The sample has some 130,000 distinct CDR3 sequences; about a sixth are singletons. The sample comprised PBMCs or a T cell subset sorted from them (not recorded which). The receptors were gathered from an adult woman who had mild COVID-19 (a few samples of this study predate the infection). Cell type and time point are not known. Each CDR3 is given with its conserved first and last residue. A D gene is named only where the DNA matches it firmly. Some rows have no size entry. The others give once, few or many, or a class for an expanded clone.

size	V	D	J	DNA	CDR3
NA	TRBV6-6	NA	TRBJ2-3	TGTGCCAGCAGCCCACGGCGCACAGATACGCAGTATTTT	CASSPRRTDTQYF
NA	TRBV12-3/TRBV12-4	NA	TRBJ2-3	TGTGCCAGCAGTTCAAAGCCAGAAACAGATACGCAGTATTTT	CASSSKPETDTQYF
NA	TRBV7-2	TRBD2	TRBJ2-2	TGTGCCAGCAGCTTAGCTCTAGCGGGACCGGCGAACACCGGGGAGCTGTTTTTT	CASSLALAGPANTGELFF
few	TRBV7-3	TRBD2	TRBJ2-3	TGTGCCAGCAGCTTAAATCCTAGCGGGGGAGACACAGATACGCAGTATTTT	CASSLNPSGGDTDTQYF
NA	TRBV7-3	NA	TRBJ1-2	TGTGCCAGCAGCCCTGGGGCGTCTAACTATGGCTACACCTTC	CASSPGASNYGYTF
few	TRBV27	NA	TRBJ2-3	TGTGCCAGCAGGGGCTTTCGGGCTCCCACAGATACGCAGTATTTT	CASRGFRAPTDTQYF
NA	TRBV2	NA	TRBJ2-2	TGTGCCAGCACCCAAGGGGGGAGCACCGGGGAGCTGTTTTTT	CASTQGGSTGELFF
NA	TRBV3-1	TRBD2	TRBJ2-3	TGTGCCAGCAGCCAAACGTCTAGCGGGACGGGTGGAGGCACAGATACGCAGTATTTT	CASSQTSSGTGGGTDTQYF
once	TRBV18	NA	TRBJ2-7	TGTGCCAGCTCGGATGGGGGCCTGGTATACGAGCAGTACTTC	CASSDGGLVYEQYF
NA	TRBV4-3	NA	TRBJ2-3	TGCGCCAGCAGCCGGGCTATGGACTACAGTTACACAGATACGCAGTATTTT	CASSRAMDYSYTDTQYF
once	TRBV19	TRBD2	TRBJ2-4	TGTGCCAGTAGTACGACTAGCGAGAAAAACATTCAGTACTTC	CASSTTSEKNIQYF
NA	TRBV7-9	NA	TRBJ2-7	TGTGCCAGCAGCTTAGGGGCGGCTCAGAGCTCCTACGAGCAGTACTTC	CASSLGAAQSSYEQYF